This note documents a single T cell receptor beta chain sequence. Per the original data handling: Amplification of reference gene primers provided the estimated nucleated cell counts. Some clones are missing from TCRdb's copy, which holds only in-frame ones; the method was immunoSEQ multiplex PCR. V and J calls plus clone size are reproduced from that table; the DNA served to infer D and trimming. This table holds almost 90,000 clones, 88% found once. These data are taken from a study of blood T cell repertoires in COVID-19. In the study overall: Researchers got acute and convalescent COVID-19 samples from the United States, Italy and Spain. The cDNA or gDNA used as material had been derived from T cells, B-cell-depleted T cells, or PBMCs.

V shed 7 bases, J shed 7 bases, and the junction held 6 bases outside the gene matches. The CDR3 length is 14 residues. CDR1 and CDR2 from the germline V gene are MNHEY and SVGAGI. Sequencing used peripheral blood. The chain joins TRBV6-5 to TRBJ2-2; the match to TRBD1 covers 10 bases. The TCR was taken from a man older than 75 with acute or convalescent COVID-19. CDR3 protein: CASTRTGGIGELFF. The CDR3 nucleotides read TGTGCCAGCACCCGGACAGGGGGGATCGGGGAGCTGTTTTTT.